This TCR beta chain was recovered during a study of response to subunit inactivated influenza vaccine. In TCRdb, the RT-PCR reads were re-called with MiXCR into one record per CDR3 protein. The table lists approximately 310,000 distinct CDR3 sequences, 20% to 25% of them singletons, with roughly 10% in the top ten. The sample holds many counts of this clonotype. The germline gives CDR1 SGHTA, CDR2 FQGNSA. CDR3 size: 14 residues. V lost 1 base, J lost 0 bases, and 5 bases lay in between. This clonotype was obtained from a man in his fifties or sixties who received an inactivated influenza vaccine. The V and J genes are TRBV7-2 and TRBJ2-3; D gene ambiguous. This sample comprised PBMCs from blood, obtained about 19 months after vaccination. In DNA, the CDR3 is TGTGCCAGCAGCTTAGGGGTTAGCACAGATACGCAGTATTTT. Amino acid sequence: CASSLGVSTDTQYF. The full variable domain, rest sourced from reference TRBV7-2 and TRBJ2-3, is GAGVSQSPSNKVTEKGKDVELRCDPISGHTALYWYRQSLGQGLEFLIYFQGNSAPDKSGLPSDRFSAERTGGSVSTLTIQRTQQEDSAVYLCASSLGVSTDTQYFGPGTRLTVL.